This passage covers 3 T cell receptor beta chains from one sample sequenced in a study of T cells expressing NK-cell markers (TCRdb year 2020). Libraries were built with 5' RACE. Sequenced on an Illumina HiSeq 2000. Following TCRdb reprocessing, every CDR3 protein sequence forms one entry, and DNA is not provided. In this sample's table one finds some 390,000 distinct CDR3 sequences. The ten largest make up around a tenth of the sample. Sequencing was carried out using blood T cells: a sorted CD56 or NKG2C T cell subset, CD4+ or CD8+ T cells, or bulk PBMC T cells (not recorded which). These receptors were taken from a woman between 50 and 59 years old in good health. Donor details come from another sample of the same person, matched by shared clones.

This chain connects TRBV7-2 to TRBJ2-1. The CDR3 is 17 amino acids. Germline assignment: CDR1 SGHTA and CDR2 FQGNSA. The CDR3 loop reads CASSSGRGTGSYNEQFF. Full variable domain (missing parts from reference TRBV7-2 and TRBJ2-1): GAGVSQSPSNKVTEKGKDVELRCDPISGHTALYWYRQSLGQGLEFLIYFQGNSAPDKSGLPSDRFSAERTGGSVSTLTIQRTQQEDSAVYLCASSSGRGTGSYNEQFFGPGTRLTVL.

The chain joins TRBV20-1 to TRBJ2-7; without DNA, the TCRdb call of TRBD1 cannot be checked. The CDR3 sequence is 12 residues long. Germline V gene data show CDR1 as DFQATT and CDR2 as SNEGSKA (reference sequence). The CDR3 protein is CSASGTNYEQYF.

The rearrangement uses TRBV12-3 or TRBV12-4 and TRBJ1-4; TCRdb's D call of TRBD1 is untestable without DNA. The CDR3 is 14 residues long. The chain's CDR3 is CASSLGTFNEKLFF.